This T cell receptor (beta chain) is drawn from a study of naive and memory T cell subsets. Findings and caveats of the study: A few larger clonotypes appeared in naive repertoires, especially CD8, possibly memory cells re-expressing CD45RA. TCR abundance followed a power law differing between naive and memory subsets.

An equimolar mix of two oligonucleotides served as the beta constant-region primer for TRBC1 and TRBC2. Ligated cDNA was amplified by four rounds of PCR with nested alpha and beta constant-region primers and SP2. TCRdb fed the UMI-ligation and nested PCR reads into MiXCR, producing one record per CDR3 protein. The data contain roughly 92,000 distinct CDR3 sequences, around 11% of them seen just once; the ten biggest clones take up 0.13%. The germline V gene has CDR1 KGHSH and CDR2 LQKENI. Trimming removed 5 bases at V and 3 bases at J, with 10 bases between. CDR3 length: 13 amino acids. The table lists this clonotype with a few counts. Its specificity is unknown.

This TCR was recovered from a human donor in good health. Material for sequencing was naive CD4+ T cells from blood. The V gene is TRBV18, the J gene TRBJ1-1; D gene ambiguous. CDR3 in amino acids: CASSSSADTEAFF. CDR3 nucleotide sequence: TGTGCCAGCTCATCTTCGGCGGACACTGAAGCTTTCTTT.